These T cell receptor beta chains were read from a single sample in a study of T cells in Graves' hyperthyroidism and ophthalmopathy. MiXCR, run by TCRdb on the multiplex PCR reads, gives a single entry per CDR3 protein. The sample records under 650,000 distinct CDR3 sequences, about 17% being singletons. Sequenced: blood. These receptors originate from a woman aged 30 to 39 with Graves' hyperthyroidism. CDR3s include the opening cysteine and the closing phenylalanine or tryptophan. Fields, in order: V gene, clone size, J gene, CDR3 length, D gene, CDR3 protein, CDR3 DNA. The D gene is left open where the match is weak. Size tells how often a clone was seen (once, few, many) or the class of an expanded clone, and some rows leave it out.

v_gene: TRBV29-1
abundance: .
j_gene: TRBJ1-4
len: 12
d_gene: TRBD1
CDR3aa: CSGGQGNEKLFF
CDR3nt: TGCAGTGGAGGACAGGGTAATGAAAAACTGTTTTTT

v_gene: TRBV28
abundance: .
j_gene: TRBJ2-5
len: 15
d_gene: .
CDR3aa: CASSEHTVAGETQYF
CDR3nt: TGTGCCAGCAGTGAACATACGGTGGCAGGGGAGACCCAGTACTTC

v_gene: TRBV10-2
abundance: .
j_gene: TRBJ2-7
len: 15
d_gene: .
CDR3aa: CASSQTRRANYEQYF
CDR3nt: TGCGCCAGCAGCCAGACACGGCGGGCTAACTACGAGCAGTACTTC

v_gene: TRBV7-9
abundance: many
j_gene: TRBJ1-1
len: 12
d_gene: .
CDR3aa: CASSRPGTEAFF
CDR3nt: TGTGCCAGCAGCAGGCCGGGCACTGAAGCTTTCTTT

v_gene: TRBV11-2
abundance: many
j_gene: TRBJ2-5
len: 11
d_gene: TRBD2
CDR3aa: CASSRGGNWYF
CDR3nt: TGTGCCAGCAGTCGGGGGGGGAATTGGTACTTC

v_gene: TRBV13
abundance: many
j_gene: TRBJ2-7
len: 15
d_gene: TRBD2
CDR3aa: CASSLPGLAGYEQYF
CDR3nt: TGTGCCAGCAGCTTACCGGGACTAGCGGGCTACGAGCAGTACTTC

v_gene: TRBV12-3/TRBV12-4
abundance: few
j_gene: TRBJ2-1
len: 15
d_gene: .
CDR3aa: CASTSELGSYNEQFF
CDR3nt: TGTGCCAGCACTTCCGAGCTTGGCTCCTACAATGAGCAGTTCTTC

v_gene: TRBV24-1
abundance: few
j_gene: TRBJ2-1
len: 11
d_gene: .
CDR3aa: CATAGAFEQFF
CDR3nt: TGTGCCACCGCAGGGGCTTTTGAGCAGTTCTTC

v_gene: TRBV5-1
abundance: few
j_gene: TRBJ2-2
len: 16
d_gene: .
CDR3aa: CASSLLQGTNTGELFF
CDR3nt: TGCGCCAGCAGCTTACTTCAGGGGACAAACACCGGGGAGCTGTTTTTT

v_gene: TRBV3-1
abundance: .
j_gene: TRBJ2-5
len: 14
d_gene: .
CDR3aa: CASSQDVGEETQYF
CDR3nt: TGTGCCAGCAGCCAAGACGTCGGAGAAGAGACCCAGTACTTC

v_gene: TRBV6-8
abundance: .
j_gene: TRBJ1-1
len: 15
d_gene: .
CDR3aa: CASSFRVELGTEAFF
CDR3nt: TGTGCCAGCAGTTTCAGGGTTGAGTTGGGCACTGAAGCTTTCTTT

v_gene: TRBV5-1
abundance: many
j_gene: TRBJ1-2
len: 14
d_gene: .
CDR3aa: CASRNTALDYGYTF
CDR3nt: TGCGCCAGCCGAAACACCGCCCTTGACTATGGCTACACCTTC

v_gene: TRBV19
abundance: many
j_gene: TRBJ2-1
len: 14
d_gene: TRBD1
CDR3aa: CASSRDRGTNEQFF
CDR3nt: TGTGCCAGTAGCCGGGACAGGGGCACCAATGAGCAGTTCTTC

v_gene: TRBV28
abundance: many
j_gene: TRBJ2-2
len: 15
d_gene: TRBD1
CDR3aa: CASSWTGQNTGELFF
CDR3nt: TGTGCCAGCAGTTGGACAGGTCAGAACACCGGGGAGCTGTTTTTT

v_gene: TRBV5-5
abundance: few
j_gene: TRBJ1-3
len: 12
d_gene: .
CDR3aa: CASSLYGDTIYF
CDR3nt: TGTGCCAGCAGCTTGTATGGTGACACCATATATTTT

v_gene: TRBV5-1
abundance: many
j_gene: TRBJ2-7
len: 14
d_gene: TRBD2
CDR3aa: CASSLEAGGYEQYF
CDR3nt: TGTGCCAGCAGCTTAGAAGCGGGAGGGTACGAGCAGTACTTC

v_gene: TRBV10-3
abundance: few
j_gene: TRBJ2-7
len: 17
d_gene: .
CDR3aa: CAISERLRPQSSYEQYF
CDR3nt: TGTGCCATCAGTGAGAGGTTGAGGCCCCAAAGCTCCTACGAGCAGTACTTC

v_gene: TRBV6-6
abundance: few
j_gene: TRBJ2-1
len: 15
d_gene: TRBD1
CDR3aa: CASSYMTGGGNEQFF
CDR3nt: TGTGCCAGCAGTTACATGACAGGGGGCGGGAATGAGCAGTTCTTC

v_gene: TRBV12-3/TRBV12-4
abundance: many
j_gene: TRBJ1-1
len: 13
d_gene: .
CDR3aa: CASRPRSVTEAFF
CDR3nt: TGTGCCAGCCGGCCCCGGTCAGTCACTGAAGCTTTCTTT

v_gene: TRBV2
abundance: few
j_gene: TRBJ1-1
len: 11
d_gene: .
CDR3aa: CASSRGQGAFF
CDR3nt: TGTGCCAGCAGTCGGGGGCAGGGAGCTTTCTTT

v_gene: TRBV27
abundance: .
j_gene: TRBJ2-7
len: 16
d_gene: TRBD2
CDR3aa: CASSSRASSGRYEQYF
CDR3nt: TGTGCCAGCAGTTCGCGCGCCTCTAGCGGGAGGTACGAGCAGTACTTC

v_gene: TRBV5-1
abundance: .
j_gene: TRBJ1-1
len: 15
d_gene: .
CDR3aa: CASSLGGAPDTEAFF
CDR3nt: TGCGCCAGCAGCTTGGGGGGGGCCCCTGACACTGAAGCTTTCTTT

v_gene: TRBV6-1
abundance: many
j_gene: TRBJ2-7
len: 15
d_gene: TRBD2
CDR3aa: CASSEEAGGGNEQYF
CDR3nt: TGTGCCAGCAGTGAAGAAGCGGGAGGAGGCAACGAGCAGTACTTC

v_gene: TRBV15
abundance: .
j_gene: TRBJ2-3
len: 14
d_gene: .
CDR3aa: CATSIPDGTDTQYF
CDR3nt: TGTGCCACCAGCATCCCTGATGGCACAGATACGCAGTATTTT

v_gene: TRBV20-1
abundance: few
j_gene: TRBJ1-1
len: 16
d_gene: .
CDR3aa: CSARDKGQVLNTEAFF
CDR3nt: TGCAGTGCTAGAGATAAGGGGCAGGTCCTAAACACTGAAGCTTTCTTT

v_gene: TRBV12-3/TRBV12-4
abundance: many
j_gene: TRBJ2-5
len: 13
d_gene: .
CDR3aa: CASRPTSSRDQYF
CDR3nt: TGTGCCAGCAGGCCCACCTCCAGCCGTGACCAGTACTTC

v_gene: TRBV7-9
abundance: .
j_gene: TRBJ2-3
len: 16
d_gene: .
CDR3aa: CASSFVFGTGTDTQYF
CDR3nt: TGTGCCAGCAGCTTTGTTTTCGGGACGGGCACAGATACGCAGTATTTT

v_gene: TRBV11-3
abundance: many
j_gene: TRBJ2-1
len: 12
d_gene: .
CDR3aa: CASGRSDDEQFF
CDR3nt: TGTGCCAGCGGGAGGAGTGACGATGAGCAGTTCTTC

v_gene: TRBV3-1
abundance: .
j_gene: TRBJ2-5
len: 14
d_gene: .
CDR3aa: CASSQDSGEETQYF
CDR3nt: TGTGCCAGCAGCCAAGATTCGGGCGAAGAGACCCAGTACTTC

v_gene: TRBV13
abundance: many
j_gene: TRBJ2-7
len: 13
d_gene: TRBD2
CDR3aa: CASSGGSTYEQYF
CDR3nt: TGTGCCAGCAGCGGCGGGAGCACCTACGAGCAGTACTTC

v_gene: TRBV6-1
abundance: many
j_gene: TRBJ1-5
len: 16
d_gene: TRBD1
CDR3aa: CASTLIQQGGNQPQHF
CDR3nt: TGTGCCAGCACCTTAATTCAACAGGGGGGAAATCAGCCCCAGCATTTT

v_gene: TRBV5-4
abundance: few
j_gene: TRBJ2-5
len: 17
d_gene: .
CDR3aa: CASSLFWGADTQETQYF
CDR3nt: TGTGCCAGCAGCTTGTTCTGGGGCGCCGATACCCAAGAGACCCAGTACTTC

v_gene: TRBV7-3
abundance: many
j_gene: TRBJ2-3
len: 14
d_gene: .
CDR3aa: CASSFGTSTDTQYF
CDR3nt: TGTGCCAGCAGCTTTGGGACATCCACAGATACGCAGTATTTT

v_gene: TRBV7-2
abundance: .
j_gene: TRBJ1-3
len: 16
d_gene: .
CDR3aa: CASSLAGWGSGNTIYF
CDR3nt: TGTGCCAGCAGCTTAGCGGGGTGGGGCTCTGGAAACACCATATATTTT

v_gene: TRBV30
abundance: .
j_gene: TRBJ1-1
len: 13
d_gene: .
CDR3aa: CAWSVIADTEAFF
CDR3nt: TGTGCCTGGAGTGTAATAGCGGACACTGAAGCTTTCTTT

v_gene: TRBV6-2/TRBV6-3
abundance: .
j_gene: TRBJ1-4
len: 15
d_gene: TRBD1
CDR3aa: CASSANRGANEKLFF
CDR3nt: TGTGCCAGCAGTGCCAACAGGGGTGCTAATGAAAAACTGTTTTTT

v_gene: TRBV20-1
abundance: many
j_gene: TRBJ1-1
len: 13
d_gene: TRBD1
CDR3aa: CSARQGANTEAFF
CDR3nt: TGCAGTGCTAGACAGGGGGCCAACACTGAAGCTTTCTTT

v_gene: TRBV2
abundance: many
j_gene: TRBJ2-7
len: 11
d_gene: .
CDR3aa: CASSATREQYF
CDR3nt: TGTGCCAGCAGTGCGACTCGGGAGCAGTACTTC

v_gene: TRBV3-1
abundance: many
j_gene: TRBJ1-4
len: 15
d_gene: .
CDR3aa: CASRKSGSTNEKLFF
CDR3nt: TGTGCCAGCAGGAAAAGCGGATCAACTAATGAAAAACTGTTTTTT

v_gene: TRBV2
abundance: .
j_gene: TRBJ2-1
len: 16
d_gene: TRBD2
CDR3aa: CASSPGAGVNYNEQFF
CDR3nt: TGTGCCAGCAGCCCGGGAGCGGGAGTGAACTACAATGAGCAGTTCTTC

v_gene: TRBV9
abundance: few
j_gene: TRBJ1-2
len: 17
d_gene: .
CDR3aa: CASSVAGHLIGNYGYTF
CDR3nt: TGTGCCAGCAGCGTAGCGGGACACCTGATCGGGAACTATGGCTACACCTTC